This TCR beta chain was recovered during a study of blood T cell repertoires in COVID-19. Background on the study: In each case, the material was cDNA or gDNA derived from T cells, B-cell-depleted T cells, or PBMCs.

CDR1 SGHRS and CDR2 YFSETQ come from the germline V gene. V was trimmed by 4 bases and J by 7 bases, leaving 12 bases between them. The CDR3 runs 13 residues. Assay: immunoSEQ multiplex PCR; the TCRdb copy retains only in-frame clones and omits some. The table lists about 160,000 clones, approximately 88% of them singletons. Sequenced input: peripheral blood. The chain has TRBV5-1 and TRBJ1-5; possible D gene TRBD1, 5 bases. The TCR originated in a woman in her fifties or sixties who had recovered from COVID-19. The CDR3 region has the DNA TGCGCCAGCAGCCTGGGCCAGGGACAGCCCCAGCATTTT. This encodes CASSLGQGQPQHF.